This TCR beta chain was sequenced for a study of blood T cell repertoires in COVID-19 (dated by TCRdb to the early 2020s). About the investigation overall: Collaborator samples came from the United States, Italy and Spain and covered acute and convalescent phases of COVID-19. The prospective study material was composed of cDNA or gDNA derived from T cells, B-cell-depleted T cells, or PBMCs. Where HLA class I and class II types were available, the types were taken from metadata supplied by the sample provider, not from assay-based typing. Sample metadata almost always included a de-identified subject ID, COVID-19 status, age in years and sex. Subjects who had been exposed to COVID-19, were actively infected with it, or had recovered from it provided the deeply sampled blood TCRbeta repertoires that made up the dataset. The samples were drawn from the first 160 participants of the ongoing ImmuneRACE study and from 1,254 subjects provided by 6 global collaborators. The repertoires were made available in a free public database intended to serve as a resource for research on the immune response to SARS-CoV-2.

Collaborating institutions collected whole blood in K2EDTA tubes following their own protocols. For TCRbeta analysis, collaborator samples were shipped as frozen whole blood, as isolated PBMCs, or as DNA extracted from either sample type. The CDR3 measures 16 amino acids from cysteine to phenylalanine. Of all the DNA, just the CDR3 is kept, 48 bases in frame from base 1. Here V drops 4 bases and J drops 5 bases, and the junction holds 8 bases not matched to any gene. Via the germline V gene, CDR1 is SGDLS and CDR2 YYNGEE. TCRbeta CDR3 regions were amplified from genomic DNA by means of the immunoSEQ Assay, a bias-controlled multiplex PCR. The study's own analysis went as follows. Within the assay, amplification of reference gene primers was used to estimate how many nucleated cells each sample contained. Sequence reads were collapsed and filtered to measure the absolute abundance of every unique TCRbeta CDR3 rearrangement. For each sample, productive Simpson clonality was calculated by taking the square root of Simpson's diversity index across productive rearrangements. Imported from immuneACCESS, the table was reduced by TCRdb to in-frame sequences with V and J called. These copies leave out some clones; in studies compared against another copy, an unresolved V gene accounts for under half, and the cause of the remainder is not known. That table is the source of V, J and clone size, and D and trimming were worked out from the DNA. In this sample the table shows around 200,000 clones, approximately 80% of which occur a single time. Of the sample, about 10% falls within the top ten clones.

Findings and caveats that apply to the study as a whole: How much clinical and demographic metadata was included differed by source and by participant, and the metadata was provided uncurated.

As for this clone: Its cognate antigen has yet to be identified. The record has no base qualities; no much larger clone is one base away.

The rearrangement joined TRBV9 to TRBJ2-1; the junction holds 11 bases that match TRBD2. The receptor was isolated from a woman of 80 years or more with acute or convalescent COVID-19. Sequenced: peripheral blood. The DNA is as follows: TGTGCCAGCAGCCCGAGACTAGCGGGGCTCGACAATGAGCAGTTCTTC. Its translation reads: CASSPRLAGLDNEQFF.